This T cell receptor beta chain was identified in a study of blood T cells in healthy people across ages. Study outcomes and limitations: Unsorted PBMC material precluded a definitive naive versus antigen-experienced comparison.

Trimming cost V 1 base and J 10 bases, with 7 bases left between them. Germline V gives CDR1 SNHLY, CDR2 FYNNEI. The CDR3 sequence is 12 residues long. As for this clonotype: Antigen unknown.

It was with a sample-barcoded 5' primer and a J-beta primer mix that a second PCR of about 7 to 12 cycles was run. MiXCR was run by TCRdb on the 5' RACE reads, yielding one entry per CDR3 protein. The sample includes approximately 790,000 distinct CDR3 sequences, around 68% of them seen just once. Caucasian, healthy and from Russia, the donors were aged between about 6 and 90. Drawn from each donor were about 9 milliliters of peripheral blood. V and J are TRBV2 and TRBJ1-4; D gene uncertain. The specimen sequenced was blood. This receptor was obtained from a man younger than 45 in good health. The CDR3 reads CASSEVAIKLFF. The CDR3 DNA reads TGTGCCAGCAGTGAAGTGGCGATAAAACTGTTTTTT.